This T cell receptor (beta chain) was profiled in a study of blood T cells in healthy people across ages. The authors ran a second PCR of roughly 6 to 12 cycles using a sample-barcoded 5' primer and a J-beta primer mix. Every cDNA molecule carried a tag from a template-switch adaptor bearing 12 random nucleotides. TCRdb re-called the 5' RACE reads through MiXCR, storing one row per CDR3 protein. The sample shows roughly 800,000 distinct CDR3 sequences, roughly 60% of them seen only once. A word on this clonotype: Its antigen is as yet unknown.

In germline, CDR1 is SQVTM, CDR2 ANQGSEA. The CDR3 covers 14 residues. V was cut by 7 bases and J by 0 bases, with 15 bases left in between. Findings of the study overall: Naive T cell percentage and TCR beta diversity correlated strongly.

The sequenced sample consisted of blood. The rearrangement joins TRBV29-1 to TRBJ1-1, with D perhaps matching TRBD1 (6 bases). The TCR originated in a man under 40 in good health. CDR3: CSAQDRSMNTEAFF. In DNA form, the CDR3 reads TGCAGCGCCCAAGACAGGAGCATGAACACTGAAGCTTTCTTT.